The present entry profiles one T cell receptor (beta chain) with its context. Its antigen is unknown. The length of the CDR3 is 16 residues. Trimming took 1 base from V and 0 from J, leaving 11 bases between them. From germline, CDR1 is SGHTA and CDR2 FQGNSA. The sample is drawn from a study of T cell responses to AZD1222 COVID-19 vaccine. Whole-study findings and limits: Unmutated regions of variants are reportedly targeted by nearly half of spike-specific TCRs. Only after the peak T cell response were repertoires sampled. Rises in breadth and depth of Spike-specific TCRs came after two AZD1222 doses. Clonal diversity was possibly underestimated; the donors were predominantly white British and more often female.

The assay was immunoSEQ multiplex PCR, and TCRdb's table has in-frame clones only and misses some. The table lists about 150,000 clones, roughly 89% of them singletons. Material: peripheral blood, obtained 28 days after the second dose of the MenACWY control vaccine. V gene TRBV7-2 combines with J gene TRBJ2-3, with D perhaps matching TRBD1 (6 bases). This TCR came from an adult who received the MenACWY meningococcal vaccine as a control. DNA for the CDR3: TGTGCCAGCAGCTTAGGGGGGACAACTAGCACAGATACGCAGTATTTT. This sequence encodes CASSLGGTTSTDTQYF.